This TCR beta chain was documented in a study of blood T cell repertoires in COVID-19. V lost 0 bases to trimming and J lost 2 bases, with 11 bases between them. Germline-derived CDR1 and CDR2 are WSHSY and SAAADI. The CDR3 length is 15 residues. TCRdb's table, derived via immunoSEQ multiplex PCR, lists solely in-frame clones and lacks some. The sample has about 48,000 clones; roughly 85% are singletons. The sequenced sample was peripheral blood. The V call is TRBV10-2, the J call TRBJ2-7; D is uncertain. The sequence was collected from a woman aged 80 or older with acute or convalescent COVID-19. CDR3 in DNA: TGCGCCAGCAGTGAGTCTGCAGTTTACACCTACGAGCAGTACTTC. Translation: CASSESAVYTYEQYF.